This T cell receptor (beta chain) was sequenced for a study of OX40 agonist ivuxolimab in advanced cancers. The assay was immunoSEQ multiplex PCR, and TCRdb's table has in-frame clones only and misses some. The sample has under 80,000 clones; over 75% are singletons. This CDR3 is 12 amino acids long. CDR1 is SGHRS, CDR2 YFSETQ, per germline. The V end was cut by 7 bases, the J end by 1 base, with 8 bases between. This clonotype originated in an adult with an advanced solid tumor such as melanoma, head and neck, liver or kidney cancer. The chain has TRBV5-1 and TRBJ1-2; D is unclear. The input for sequencing was CD4+ or CD8+ T cells sorted from blood, taken in a trial of the OX40 agonist ivuxolimab. The CDR3 DNA reads TGCGCCAGCGGCAACAATAACTATGGCTACACCTTC. Translation gives CASGNNNYGYTF.